The 6 T cell receptor beta chains listed next were all sequenced from one sample in a study of blood T cell repertoires in COVID-19. Sequencing was performed with immunoSEQ multiplex PCR; in TCRdb, only in-frame clones are kept and a portion is missing. The sample consists of tens of thousands of clones, 80% to 90% of them appearing once. Specimen: peripheral blood. The origin of the receptors is a woman in her 70s with active COVID-19.

The V and J genes are TRBV29-1 and TRBJ2-1, with D possibly TRBD1 on 6 matching bases. Germline CDR1 reads SQVTM; CDR2 reads ANQGSEA. Trimming took 4 bases from V and 1 from J, leaving 14 bases between them. The CDR3 loop spans 15 amino acids. As DNA, the CDR3 is TGCAGCGTTGGAGGCCGCGACAGGTCCTACAATGAGCAGTTCTTC. Its translation is CSVGGRDRSYNEQFF.

The J gene is TRBJ2-1, the V gene TRBV7-9; 7 bases line up with TRBD2. J lost 4 bases, V lost 2 bases, and 5 bases had no gene match. In germline, CDR1 is SEHNR, CDR2 FQNEAQ (reference sequence). This CDR3 has 15 residues. The CDR3 reads CASSLSRGSYNEQFF. DNA for the CDR3: TGTGCCAGCAGCTTATCGCGGGGGTCTTACAATGAGCAGTTCTTC.

V and J are TRBV7-8 and TRBJ1-2; a weak D match, TRBD1 (6 bases). This CDR3 comprises 13 residues. Germline V gene sequence: CDR1 SGHVS, CDR2 FQNEAQ. Trimming shortened V by 3 bases and J by 8 bases, and 13 bases separated the two germline ends. The CDR3 loop is CASSFGGARGYTF. The CDR3 coding sequence is TGTGCCAGCAGCTTCGGGGGGGCTCGAGGCTACACCTTC.

The V gene is TRBV28, the J gene TRBJ2-2, with 9 bases matching TRBD1. The length of the CDR3 is 15 residues. J lost 4 bases, V lost 6 bases, and 6 bases had no gene match. Germline V lookup: CDR1 MDHEN, CDR2 SYDVKM. CDR3 in amino acids: CASSRDRGSTGELFF. The CDR3 DNA reads as TGTGCCAGCAGCCGAGACAGGGGGAGCACCGGGGAGCTGTTTTTT.

This chain joins TRBV11-2 and TRBJ2-3; TRBD2 matches at 10 bases. From germline, CDR1 is SGHAT and CDR2 FQNNGV. The CDR3 sequence is 18 residues long. V lost 0 bases, J lost 2 bases, and 8 bases stayed unmatched. CDR3 coding DNA: TGTGCCAGCAGCTTAGATCTTAGCGGGGGGCCTAACACAGATACGCAGTATTTT. It yields the protein CASSLDLSGGPNTDTQYF.

V and J are TRBV11-3 and TRBJ2-1, with D tentatively TRBD2 (5 bases). The germline V and J ends were trimmed by 5 bases and 3 bases, with 11 bases remaining between them. In germline, CDR1 is SGHNT, CDR2 YENEEA. This CDR3 has 14 amino acids. Here the CDR3 DNA reads TGTGCCAGCAGCCCAAACCGGGACTACAATGAGCAGTTCTTC. This codes for CASSPNRDYNEQFF.